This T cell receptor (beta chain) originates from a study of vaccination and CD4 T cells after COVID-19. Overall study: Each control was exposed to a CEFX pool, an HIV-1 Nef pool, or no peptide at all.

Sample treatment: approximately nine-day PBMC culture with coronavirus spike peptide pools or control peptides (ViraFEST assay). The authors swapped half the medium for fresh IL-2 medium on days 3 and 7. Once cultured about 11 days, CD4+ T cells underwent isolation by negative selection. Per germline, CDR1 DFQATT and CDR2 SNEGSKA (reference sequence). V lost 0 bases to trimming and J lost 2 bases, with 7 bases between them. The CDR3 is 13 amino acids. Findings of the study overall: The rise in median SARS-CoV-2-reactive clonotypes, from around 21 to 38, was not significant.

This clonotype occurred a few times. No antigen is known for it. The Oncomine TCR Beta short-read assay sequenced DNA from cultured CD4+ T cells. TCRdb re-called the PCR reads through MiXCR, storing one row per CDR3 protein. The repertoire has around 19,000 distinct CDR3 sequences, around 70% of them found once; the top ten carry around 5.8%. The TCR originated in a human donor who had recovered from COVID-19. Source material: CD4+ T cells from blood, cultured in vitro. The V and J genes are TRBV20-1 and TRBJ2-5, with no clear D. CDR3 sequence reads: CSAREGLQETQYF. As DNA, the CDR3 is TGCAGTGCTAGAGAGGGCTTACAAGAGACCCAGTACTTC.